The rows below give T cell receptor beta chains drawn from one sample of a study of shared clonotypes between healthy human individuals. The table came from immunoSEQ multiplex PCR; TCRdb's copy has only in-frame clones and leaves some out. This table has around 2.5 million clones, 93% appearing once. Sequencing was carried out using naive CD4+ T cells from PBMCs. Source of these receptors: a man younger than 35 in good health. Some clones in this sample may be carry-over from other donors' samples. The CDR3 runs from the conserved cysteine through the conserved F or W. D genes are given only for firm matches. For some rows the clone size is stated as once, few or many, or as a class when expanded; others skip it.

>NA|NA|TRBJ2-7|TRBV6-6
CASSAPTGYSYEQYF
TGTGCCAGCAGTGCCCCAACAGGGTACTCCTACGAGCAGTACTTC
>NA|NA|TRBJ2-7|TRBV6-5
CASRNRVHEQYF
TGTGCCAGCAGGAACAGGGTCCACGAGCAGTACTTC
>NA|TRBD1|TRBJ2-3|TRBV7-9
CASSQGQGPTDTQYF
TGTGCCAGCAGCCAGGGACAGGGTCCCACAGATACGCAGTATTTT
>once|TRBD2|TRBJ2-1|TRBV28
CASSGAGGSYNEQFF
TGTGCCAGCAGCGGTGCTGGCGGGAGCTACAATGAGCAGTTCTTC
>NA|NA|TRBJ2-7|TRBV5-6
CASSSWQTLWDEQYF
TGTGCCAGCAGCTCGTGGCAGACACTTTGGGACGAGCAGTACTTC
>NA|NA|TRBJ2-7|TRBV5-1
CASSLGLNPPYEQYF
TGCGCCAGCAGCCTGGGGTTGAACCCTCCCTACGAGCAGTACTTC
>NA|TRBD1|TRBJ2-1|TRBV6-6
CASSRGQGREQFF
TGTGCCAGCAGTCGGGGACAGGGTAGAGAGCAGTTCTTC
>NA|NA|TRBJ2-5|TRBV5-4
CASSLRRGETQYF
TGTGCCAGCAGCTTGAGGCGGGGAGAGACCCAGTACTTC
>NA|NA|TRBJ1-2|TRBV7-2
CASSSSWRDPANYGYTF
TGTGCCAGCAGCTCCTCCTGGCGGGACCCCGCTAACTATGGCTACACCTTC
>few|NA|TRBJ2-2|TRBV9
CASSVGRDGVPGELFF
TGTGCCAGCAGCGTAGGGAGGGATGGGGTTCCCGGGGAGCTGTTTTTT
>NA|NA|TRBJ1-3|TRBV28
CASYSDPSSGNTIYF
TGTGCCAGTTACAGCGACCCGAGCTCTGGAAACACCATATATTTT
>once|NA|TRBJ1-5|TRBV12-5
CASGLGQNDSNQPQHF
TGTGCTAGTGGTCTCGGACAGAATGATAGCAATCAGCCCCAGCATTTT
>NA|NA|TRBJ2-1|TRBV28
CASSLREGEQFF
TGTGCCAGCAGTCTCAGGGAAGGTGAGCAGTTCTTC
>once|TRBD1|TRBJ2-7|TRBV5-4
CASSLESGTGYEQYF
TGTGCCAGCAGCCTGGAATCGGGGACAGGGTACGAGCAGTACTTC
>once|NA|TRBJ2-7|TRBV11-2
CASSKGQKGYEQYF
TGTGCCAGCAGCAAAGGACAGAAGGGATACGAGCAGTACTTC
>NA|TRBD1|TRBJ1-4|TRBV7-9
CASSLSGGEKLFF
TGTGCCAGCAGCTTATCAGGGGGTGAAAAACTGTTTTTT
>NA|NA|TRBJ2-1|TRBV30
CAWSVGQYNEQFF
TGTGCCTGGAGTGTGGGGCAGTACAATGAGCAGTTCTTC
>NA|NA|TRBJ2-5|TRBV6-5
CASSSQVWTETQYF
TGTGCCAGCAGTTCCCAGGTCTGGACGGAGACCCAGTACTTC
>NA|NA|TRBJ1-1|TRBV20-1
CSARRNTEAFF
TGCAGTGCTAGGAGGAACACTGAAGCTTTCTTT
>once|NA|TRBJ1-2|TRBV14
CASSRAAIGGYTF
TGTGCCAGCAGCCGCGCAGCCATCGGAGGCTACACCTTC